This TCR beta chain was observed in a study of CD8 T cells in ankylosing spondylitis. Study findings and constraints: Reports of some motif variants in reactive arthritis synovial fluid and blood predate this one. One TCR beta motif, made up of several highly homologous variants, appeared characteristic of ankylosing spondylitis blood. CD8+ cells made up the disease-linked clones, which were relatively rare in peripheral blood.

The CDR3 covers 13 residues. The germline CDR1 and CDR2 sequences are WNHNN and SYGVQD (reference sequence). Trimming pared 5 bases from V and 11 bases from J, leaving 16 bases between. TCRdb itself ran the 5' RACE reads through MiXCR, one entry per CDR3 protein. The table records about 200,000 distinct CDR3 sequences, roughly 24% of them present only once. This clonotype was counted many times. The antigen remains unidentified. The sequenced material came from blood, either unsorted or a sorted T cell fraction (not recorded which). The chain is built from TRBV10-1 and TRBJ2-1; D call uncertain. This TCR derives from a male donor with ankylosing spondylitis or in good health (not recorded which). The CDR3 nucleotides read TGCGCCAGCAGTCCCTCGTTGTCTGCTCAGCAGTTCTTC. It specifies CASSPSLSAQQFF.